These T cell receptor beta chains were read from a single sample in a study of T cell repertoires in cytomegalovirus infection. TCRdb reanalysed the reads using MiXCR and keeps one entry per CDR3 protein. The table shows approximately 750,000 distinct CDR3 sequences, with less than 40% occurring only once. Input material: PBMCs. These receptors all stem from a human donor in good health (CMV status not recorded). Some clones in this sample may be carry-over from other donors' samples. Each CDR3 is given with its conserved first and last residue. Fields, in order: J gene, clone size, D gene, V gene, CDR3 length, CDR3 protein, CDR3 DNA. The D gene is left open where the match is weak. A clone size is listed for some rows: how often the clone was seen (once, few, many), or a class if it is expanded.

J gene: TRBJ1-3; clone size: .; D gene: .; V gene: TRBV20-1; CDR3 length: 14; CDR3 protein: CSASRASSGNTIYF; CDR3 DNA: TGCAGTGCAAGCCGGGCCTCCTCTGGAAACACCATATATTTT
J gene: TRBJ2-5; clone size: few; D gene: .; V gene: TRBV2; CDR3 length: 16; CDR3 protein: CASSELASSEGETQYF; CDR3 DNA: TGTGCCAGCAGTGAATTGGCAAGTTCGGAGGGAGAGACCCAGTACTTC
J gene: TRBJ2-5; clone size: .; D gene: .; V gene: TRBV20-1; CDR3 length: 17; CDR3 protein: CSARDIDGSAVGETQYF; CDR3 DNA: TGCAGTGCTAGGGATATAGACGGGTCGGCCGTAGGGGAGACCCAGTACTTC
J gene: TRBJ2-1; clone size: many; D gene: .; V gene: TRBV5-1; CDR3 length: 15; CDR3 protein: CASSLVGGGLDEQFF; CDR3 DNA: TGCGCCAGCAGCTTGGTAGGGGGAGGGCTGGATGAGCAGTTCTTC
J gene: TRBJ2-4; clone size: many; D gene: TRBD1; V gene: TRBV27; CDR3 length: 18; CDR3 protein: CASSLKGAPLIAKNIQYF; CDR3 DNA: TGTGCCAGCAGTTTAAAGGGGGCTCCCCTGATAGCCAAAAACATTCAGTACTTC
J gene: TRBJ2-1; clone size: .; D gene: TRBD2; V gene: TRBV5-1; CDR3 length: 17; CDR3 protein: CASSPVLAGGSYNEQFF; CDR3 DNA: TGCGCCAGCAGCCCTGTACTAGCGGGGGGCTCCTACAATGAGCAGTTCTTC
J gene: TRBJ1-3; clone size: .; D gene: .; V gene: TRBV28; CDR3 length: 15; CDR3 protein: CASSFDPDSGNTIYF; CDR3 DNA: TGTGCCAGCAGTTTTGACCCGGACTCTGGAAACACCATATATTTT
J gene: TRBJ2-7; clone size: .; D gene: .; V gene: TRBV29-1; CDR3 length: 11; CDR3 protein: CSVEGSYEQYF; CDR3 DNA: TGCAGCGTTGAGGGGTCCTACGAGCAGTACTTC
J gene: TRBJ2-2; clone size: few; D gene: TRBD1; V gene: TRBV20-1; CDR3 length: 15; CDR3 protein: CSASTGQGVAGELFF; CDR3 DNA: TGCAGTGCCAGTACAGGACAGGGGGTAGCCGGGGAGCTGTTTTTT
J gene: TRBJ1-3; clone size: .; D gene: TRBD1; V gene: TRBV28; CDR3 length: 14; CDR3 protein: CATETGGWGNTIYF; CDR3 DNA: TGTGCCACGGAAACAGGGGGTTGGGGAAACACCATATATTTT
J gene: TRBJ2-3; clone size: .; D gene: .; V gene: TRBV28; CDR3 length: 16; CDR3 protein: CASSFGSGLSTDTQYF; CDR3 DNA: TGTGCCAGCAGTTTTGGTTCGGGGCTTAGCACAGATACTCAGTATTTT
J gene: TRBJ2-7; clone size: .; D gene: .; V gene: TRBV28; CDR3 length: 13; CDR3 protein: CASSLLEVYEQYF; CDR3 DNA: TGTGCCAGCAGTTTATTAGAGGTCTACGAGCAGTACTTC
J gene: TRBJ2-2; clone size: few; D gene: .; V gene: TRBV19; CDR3 length: 16; CDR3 protein: CASSTPDGWDTGELFF; CDR3 DNA: TGTGCCAGTAGTACTCCGGACGGTTGGGACACCGGGGAGCTGTTTTTT
J gene: TRBJ2-7; clone size: few; D gene: TRBD2; V gene: TRBV5-4; CDR3 length: 15; CDR3 protein: CASSPSPRESHEQYF; CDR3 DNA: TGTGCCAGCAGCCCCTCCCCGCGGGAGTCCCACGAGCAGTACTTC
J gene: TRBJ1-2; clone size: .; D gene: TRBD1; V gene: TRBV19; CDR3 length: 15; CDR3 protein: CASSIMGQGARGYTF; CDR3 DNA: TGTGCCAGTAGTATAATGGGACAGGGGGCTCGTGGCTACACCTTC
J gene: TRBJ2-1; clone size: few; D gene: TRBD2; V gene: TRBV7-2; CDR3 length: 16; CDR3 protein: CASSLQTSGRVHEQFF; CDR3 DNA: TGTGCCAGCAGCTTACAAACTAGCGGGAGAGTCCATGAGCAGTTCTTC
J gene: TRBJ2-7; clone size: many; D gene: TRBD2; V gene: TRBV7-6; CDR3 length: 18; CDR3 protein: CASSLGPPSGVGSYEQYF; CDR3 DNA: TGTGCCAGCAGCTTAGGGCCGCCTAGCGGGGTAGGATCCTACGAGCAGTACTTC
J gene: TRBJ2-2; clone size: .; D gene: .; V gene: TRBV28; CDR3 length: 16; CDR3 protein: CASSFGHYVSTGELFF; CDR3 DNA: TGTGCCAGCAGTTTCGGGCACTATGTATCTACCGGGGAGCTGTTTTTT
J gene: TRBJ2-2; clone size: few; D gene: TRBD1; V gene: TRBV12-3/TRBV12-4; CDR3 length: 14; CDR3 protein: CASSRTGRTGELFF; CDR3 DNA: TGTGCCAGCTCAAGGACAGGGCGGACCGGGGAGCTGTTTTTT
J gene: TRBJ2-1; clone size: .; D gene: TRBD2; V gene: TRBV19; CDR3 length: 18; CDR3 protein: CASSITPRTSGTYNEQFF; CDR3 DNA: TGTGCCAGTAGTATTACACCCCGGACTAGCGGGACCTACAATGAGCAGTTCTTC
J gene: TRBJ2-3; clone size: .; D gene: .; V gene: TRBV24-1; CDR3 length: 14; CDR3 protein: CATSDRGGYNTQYF; CDR3 DNA: TGTGCCACCAGTGACCGAGGGGGGTATAATACGCAGTATTTT
J gene: TRBJ1-3; clone size: .; D gene: .; V gene: TRBV7-2; CDR3 length: 13; CDR3 protein: CASSLGWGNTIYF; CDR3 DNA: TGTGCCAGCAGCTTAGGGTGGGGAAACACCATATATTTT
J gene: TRBJ1-1; clone size: .; D gene: .; V gene: TRBV20-1; CDR3 length: 13; CDR3 protein: CSARPGFGIEAFF; CDR3 DNA: TGCAGTGCTAGACCGGGATTTGGCATTGAAGCTTTCTTT
J gene: TRBJ2-1; clone size: few; D gene: TRBD2; V gene: TRBV20-1; CDR3 length: 13; CDR3 protein: CSVEREAYNEQFF; CDR3 DNA: TGCAGTGTAGAGCGGGAGGCCTACAATGAGCAGTTCTTC
J gene: TRBJ2-1; clone size: few; D gene: .; V gene: TRBV18; CDR3 length: 16; CDR3 protein: CASSPGVISSYNEQFF; CDR3 DNA: TGTGCCAGCTCACCAGGGGTTATTAGTTCCTACAATGAGCAGTTCTTC
J gene: TRBJ2-7; clone size: .; D gene: .; V gene: TRBV20-1; CDR3 length: 15; CDR3 protein: CSARDAGRGIYEQYF; CDR3 DNA: TGCAGTGCTAGAGATGCGGGCAGGGGCATATACGAGCAGTACTTC
J gene: TRBJ1-1; clone size: few; D gene: .; V gene: TRBV5-1; CDR3 length: 14; CDR3 protein: CASSGKVENTEAFF; CDR3 DNA: TGCGCCAGCAGCGGGAAGGTGGAGAACACTGAAGCTTTCTTT
J gene: TRBJ2-5; clone size: many; D gene: TRBD2; V gene: TRBV4-1; CDR3 length: 16; CDR3 protein: CASSQDLLAGEETQYF; CDR3 DNA: TGCGCCAGCAGCCAAGATCTTCTAGCGGGAGAAGAGACCCAGTACTTC
J gene: TRBJ1-1; clone size: .; D gene: .; V gene: TRBV12-3/TRBV12-4; CDR3 length: 15; CDR3 protein: CASRRQPKGNTEAFF; CDR3 DNA: TGTGCCAGCAGAAGACAGCCTAAGGGGAACACTGAAGCTTTCTTT
J gene: TRBJ2-7; clone size: .; D gene: .; V gene: TRBV7-9; CDR3 length: 14; CDR3 protein: CASSLNVREAEQYF; CDR3 DNA: TGTGCCAGCAGCTTGAATGTTCGGGAAGCCGAGCAGTACTTC
J gene: TRBJ2-3; clone size: .; D gene: TRBD1; V gene: TRBV10-3; CDR3 length: 14; CDR3 protein: CAISETGGLDTQYF; CDR3 DNA: TGTGCCATCAGTGAAACAGGGGGTCTAGATACGCAGTATTTT
J gene: TRBJ1-6; clone size: .; D gene: .; V gene: TRBV5-5; CDR3 length: 15; CDR3 protein: CASSFGNRENSPLHF; CDR3 DNA: TGTGCCAGCAGCTTCGGGAACAGGGAAAATTCACCCCTCCACTTT
J gene: TRBJ1-1; clone size: many; D gene: .; V gene: TRBV7-2; CDR3 length: 12; CDR3 protein: CASSSVNTEAFF; CDR3 DNA: TGTGCCAGCAGCTCTGTGAACACTGAAGCTTTCTTT
J gene: TRBJ1-1; clone size: .; D gene: TRBD1; V gene: TRBV12-3/TRBV12-4; CDR3 length: 14; CDR3 protein: CASGRTGGLTEAFF; CDR3 DNA: TGTGCCAGCGGCAGGACAGGGGGGCTCACTGAAGCTTTCTTT
J gene: TRBJ1-5; clone size: .; D gene: .; V gene: TRBV19; CDR3 length: 15; CDR3 protein: CDSSMERGSNQPQNF; CDR3 DNA: TGTGACAGTAGTATGGAGAGGGGCAGCAATCAGCCCCAGAATTTT
J gene: TRBJ1-5; clone size: .; D gene: .; V gene: TRBV4-1; CDR3 length: 13; CDR3 protein: CASSQADLESQHF; CDR3 DNA: TGCGCCAGCAGCCAAGCTGACCTGGAGTCCCAGCATTTT
J gene: TRBJ1-3; clone size: .; D gene: .; V gene: TRBV2; CDR3 length: 15; CDR3 protein: CASSEGRGFGNTIYF; CDR3 DNA: TGTGCCAGCAGTGAAGGGAGGGGGTTCGGAAACACCATATATTTT
J gene: TRBJ2-1; clone size: .; D gene: TRBD2; V gene: TRBV10-3; CDR3 length: 15; CDR3 protein: CAIRLEAGGHNEQFF; CDR3 DNA: TGTGCCATCCGTTTAGAAGCGGGGGGCCACAATGAGCAGTTCTTC
J gene: TRBJ2-2; clone size: many; D gene: .; V gene: TRBV7-2; CDR3 length: 16; CDR3 protein: CASSLGGGPYTGELFF; CDR3 DNA: TGTGCCAGCAGCTTGGGTGGGGGACCGTACACCGGGGAGCTGTTTTTT
J gene: TRBJ1-5; clone size: few; D gene: TRBD1; V gene: TRBV6-1; CDR3 length: 15; CDR3 protein: CASVRTGGDGQPQHF; CDR3 DNA: TGTGCCAGCGTCCGGACAGGGGGTGATGGTCAGCCCCAGCATTTT